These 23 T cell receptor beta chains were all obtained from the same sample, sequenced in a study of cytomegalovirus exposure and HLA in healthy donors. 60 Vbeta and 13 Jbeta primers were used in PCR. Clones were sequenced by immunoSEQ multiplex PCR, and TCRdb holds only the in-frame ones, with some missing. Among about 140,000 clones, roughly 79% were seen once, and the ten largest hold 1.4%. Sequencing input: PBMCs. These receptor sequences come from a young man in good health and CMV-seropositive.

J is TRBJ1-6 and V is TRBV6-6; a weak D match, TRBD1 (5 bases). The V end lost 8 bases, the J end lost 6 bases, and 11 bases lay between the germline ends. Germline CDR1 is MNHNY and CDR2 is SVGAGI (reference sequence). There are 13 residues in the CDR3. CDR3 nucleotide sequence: TGTGCCAGCCGGACAATTTCTAATTCACCCCTCCACTTT. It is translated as CASRTISNSPLHF.

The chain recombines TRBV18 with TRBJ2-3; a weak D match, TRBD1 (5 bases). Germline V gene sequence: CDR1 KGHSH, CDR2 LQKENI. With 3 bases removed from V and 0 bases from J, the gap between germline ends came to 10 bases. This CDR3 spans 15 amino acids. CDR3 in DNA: TGTGCCAGCTCACCCATGACAGATAGCACAGATACGCAGTATTTT. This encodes CASSPMTDSTDTQYF.

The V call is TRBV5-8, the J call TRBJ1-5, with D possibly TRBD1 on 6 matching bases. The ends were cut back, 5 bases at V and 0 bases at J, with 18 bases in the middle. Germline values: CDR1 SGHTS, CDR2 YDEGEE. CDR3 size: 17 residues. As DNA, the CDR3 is TGTGCCAGCAGTTTTGAGGGGGTAGTTTATAGCAATCAGCCCCAGCATTTT. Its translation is CASSFEGVVYSNQPQHF. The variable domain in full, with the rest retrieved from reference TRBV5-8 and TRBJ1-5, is EAGVTQSPTHLIKTRGQQATLRCSPISGHTSVYWYQQALGLGLQFLLWYDEGEERNRGNFPPRFSGRQFPNYSSELNVNALELEDSALYLCASSFEGVVYSNQPQHFGDGTRLSIL.

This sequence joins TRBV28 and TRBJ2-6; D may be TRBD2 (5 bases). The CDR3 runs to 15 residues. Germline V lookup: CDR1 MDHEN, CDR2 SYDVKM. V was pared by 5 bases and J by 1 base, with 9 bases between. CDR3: CASSPSGSGANVLTF. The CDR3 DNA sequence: TGTGCCAGCAGTCCCTCGGGGTCTGGGGCCAACGTCCTGACTTTC.

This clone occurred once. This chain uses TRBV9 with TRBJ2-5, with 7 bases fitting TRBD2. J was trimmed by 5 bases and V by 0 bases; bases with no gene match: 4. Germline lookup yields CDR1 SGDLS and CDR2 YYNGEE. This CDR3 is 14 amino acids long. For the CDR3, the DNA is TGTGCCAGCAGCGTAGAAGGCGGGAGTGAGACCCAGTACTTC. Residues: CASSVEGGSETQYF.

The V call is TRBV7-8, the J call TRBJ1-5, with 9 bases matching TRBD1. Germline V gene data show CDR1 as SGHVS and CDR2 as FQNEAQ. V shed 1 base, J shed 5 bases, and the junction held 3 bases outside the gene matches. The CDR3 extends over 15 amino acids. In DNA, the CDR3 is TGTGCCAGCAGCTTAGACAGGGGGCTGTATCAGCCCCAGCATTTT. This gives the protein CASSLDRGLYQPQHF.

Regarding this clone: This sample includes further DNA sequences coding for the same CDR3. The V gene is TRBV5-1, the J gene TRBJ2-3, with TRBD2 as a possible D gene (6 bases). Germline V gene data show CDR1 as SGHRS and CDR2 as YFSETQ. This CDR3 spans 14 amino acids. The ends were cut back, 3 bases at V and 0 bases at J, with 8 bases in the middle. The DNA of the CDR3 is TGCGCCAGCAGCTCCGGACTAAGCACAGATACGCAGTATTTT. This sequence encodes CASSSGLSTDTQYF. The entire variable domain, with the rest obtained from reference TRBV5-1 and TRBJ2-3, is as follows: KAGVTQTPRYLIKTRGQQVTLSCSPISGHRSVSWYQQTPGQGLQFLFEYFSETQRNKGNFPGRFSGRQFSNSRSEMNVSTLELGDSALYLCASSSGLSTDTQYFGPGTRLTVL.

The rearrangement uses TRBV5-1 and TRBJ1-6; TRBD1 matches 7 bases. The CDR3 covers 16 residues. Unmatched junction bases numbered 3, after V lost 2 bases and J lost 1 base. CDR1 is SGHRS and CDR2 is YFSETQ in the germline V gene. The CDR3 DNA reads TGCGCCAGCAGCTTAACAGGGGCGTCCTATAATTCACCCCTCCACTTT. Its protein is CASSLTGASYNSPLHF. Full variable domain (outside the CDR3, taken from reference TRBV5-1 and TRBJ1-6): KAGVTQTPRYLIKTRGQQVTLSCSPISGHRSVSWYQQTPGQGLQFLFEYFSETQRNKGNFPGRFSGRQFSNSRSEMNVSTLELGDSALYLCASSLTGASYNSPLHFGNGTRLTVT.

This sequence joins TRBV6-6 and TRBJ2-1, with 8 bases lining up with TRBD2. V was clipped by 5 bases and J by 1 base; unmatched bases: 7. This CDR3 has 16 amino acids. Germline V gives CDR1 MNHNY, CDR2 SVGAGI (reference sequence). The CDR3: CASSTGLASSYNEQFF. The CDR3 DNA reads TGTGCCAGCAGTACAGGACTAGCCTCATCCTACAATGAGCAGTTCTTC.

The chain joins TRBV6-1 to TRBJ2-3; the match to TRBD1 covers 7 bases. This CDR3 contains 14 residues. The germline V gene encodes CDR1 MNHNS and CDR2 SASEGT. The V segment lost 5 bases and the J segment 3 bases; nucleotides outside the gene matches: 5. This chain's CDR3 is CASSTGTATDTQYF. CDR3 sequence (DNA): TGTGCCAGCAGTACCGGGACAGCGACAGATACGCAGTATTTT.

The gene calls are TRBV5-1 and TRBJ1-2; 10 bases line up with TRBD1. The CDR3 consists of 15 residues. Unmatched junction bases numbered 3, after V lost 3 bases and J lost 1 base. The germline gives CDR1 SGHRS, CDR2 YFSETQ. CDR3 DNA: TGCGCCAGCAGCTCCGGGACAGGGGTTAACTATGGCTACACCTTC. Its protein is CASSSGTGVNYGYTF. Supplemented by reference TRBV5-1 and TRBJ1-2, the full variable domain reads KAGVTQTPRYLIKTRGQQVTLSCSPISGHRSVSWYQQTPGQGLQFLFEYFSETQRNKGNFPGRFSGRQFSNSRSEMNVSTLELGDSALYLCASSSGTGVNYGYTFGSGTRLTVV.

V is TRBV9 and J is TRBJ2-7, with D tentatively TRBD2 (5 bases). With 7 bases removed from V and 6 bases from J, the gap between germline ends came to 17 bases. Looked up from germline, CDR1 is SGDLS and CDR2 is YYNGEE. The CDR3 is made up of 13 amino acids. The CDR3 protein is CASLISGTREQYF. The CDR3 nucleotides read TGTGCCAGCTTAATATCGGGAACCCGCGAGCAGTACTTC.

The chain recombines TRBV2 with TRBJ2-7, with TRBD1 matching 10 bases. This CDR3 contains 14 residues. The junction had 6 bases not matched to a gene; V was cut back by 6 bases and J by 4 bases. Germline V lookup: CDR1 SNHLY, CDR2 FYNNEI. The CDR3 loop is CASSPGQGIYEQYF. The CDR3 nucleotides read TGTGCCAGCAGCCCGGGACAGGGGATATACGAGCAGTACTTC.

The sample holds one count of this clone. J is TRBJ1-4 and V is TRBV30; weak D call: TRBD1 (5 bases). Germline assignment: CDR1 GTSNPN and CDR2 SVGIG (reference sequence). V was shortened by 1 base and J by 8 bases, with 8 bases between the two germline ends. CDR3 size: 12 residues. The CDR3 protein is CAWSATGEKLFF. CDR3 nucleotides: TGTGCCTGGAGTGCAACAGGAGAAAAACTGTTTTTT. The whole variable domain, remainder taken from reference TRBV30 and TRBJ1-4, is SQTIHQWPATLVQPVGSPLSLECTVEGTSNPNLYWYRQAAGRGLQLLFYSVGIGQISSEVPQNLSASRPQDRQFILSSKKLLLSDSGFYLCAWSATGEKLFFGSGTQLSVL.

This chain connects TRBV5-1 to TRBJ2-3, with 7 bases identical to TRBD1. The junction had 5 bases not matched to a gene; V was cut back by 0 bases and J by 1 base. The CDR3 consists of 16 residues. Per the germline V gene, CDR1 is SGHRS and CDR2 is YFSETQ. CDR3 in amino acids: CASSLEDRMGTDTQYF. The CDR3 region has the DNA TGCGCCAGCAGCTTGGAGGACAGGATGGGCACAGATACGCAGTATTTT.

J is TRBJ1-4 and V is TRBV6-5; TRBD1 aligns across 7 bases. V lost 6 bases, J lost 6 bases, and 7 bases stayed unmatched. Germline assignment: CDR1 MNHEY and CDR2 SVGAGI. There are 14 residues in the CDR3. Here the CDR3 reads CASSTGVGDEKLFF. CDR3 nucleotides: TGTGCCAGCAGCACAGGGGTAGGCGATGAAAAACTGTTTTTT.

CDR3 protein: CASTLAAGGSYEQYF. CDR3 coding DNA: TGTGCCAGCACTCTCGCCGCGGGAGGGTCCTACGAGCAGTACTTC. The chain combines TRBV28 with TRBJ2-7, with 9 nucleotides matching TRBD2. V was pared by 7 bases and J by 1 base, with 8 bases of the junction left unmatched. The CDR3 loop spans 15 amino acids. Looked up from germline, CDR1 is MDHEN and CDR2 is SYDVKM.

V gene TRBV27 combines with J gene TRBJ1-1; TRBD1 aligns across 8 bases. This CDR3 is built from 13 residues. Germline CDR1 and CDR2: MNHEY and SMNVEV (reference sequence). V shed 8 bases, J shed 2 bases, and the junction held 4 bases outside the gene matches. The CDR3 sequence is CASLGQGNTEAFF. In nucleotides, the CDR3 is TGTGCCAGCCTTGGACAGGGAAACACTGAAGCTTTCTTT.

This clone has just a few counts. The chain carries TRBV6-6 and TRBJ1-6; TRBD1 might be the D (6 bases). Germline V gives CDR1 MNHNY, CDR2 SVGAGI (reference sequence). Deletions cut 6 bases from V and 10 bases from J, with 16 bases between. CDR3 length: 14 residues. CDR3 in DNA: TGTGCCAGCAGCCAACCCGGGGGGCAATCACCCCTCCACTTT. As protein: CASSQPGGQSPLHF.

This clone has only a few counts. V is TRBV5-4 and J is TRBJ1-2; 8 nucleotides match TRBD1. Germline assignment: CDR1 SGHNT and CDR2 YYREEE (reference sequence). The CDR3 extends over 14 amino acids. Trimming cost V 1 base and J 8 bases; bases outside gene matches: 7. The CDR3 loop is CASSLPQGAVGYTF. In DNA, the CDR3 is TGTGCCAGCAGCTTGCCTCAGGGGGCCGTCGGCTACACCTTC.

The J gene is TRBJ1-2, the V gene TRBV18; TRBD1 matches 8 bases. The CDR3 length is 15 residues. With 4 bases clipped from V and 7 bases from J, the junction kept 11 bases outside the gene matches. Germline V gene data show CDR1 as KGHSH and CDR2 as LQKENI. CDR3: CASSLSTGESAGYTF. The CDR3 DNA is TGTGCCAGCTCACTATCGACAGGGGAGAGCGCTGGCTACACCTTC.

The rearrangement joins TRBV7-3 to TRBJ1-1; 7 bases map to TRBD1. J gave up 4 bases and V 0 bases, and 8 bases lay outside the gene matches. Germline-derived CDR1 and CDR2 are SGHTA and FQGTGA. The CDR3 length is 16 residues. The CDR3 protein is CASSLTGQSDGTEAFF. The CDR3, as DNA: TGTGCCAGCAGCTTAACGGGACAGTCCGATGGCACTGAAGCTTTCTTT.

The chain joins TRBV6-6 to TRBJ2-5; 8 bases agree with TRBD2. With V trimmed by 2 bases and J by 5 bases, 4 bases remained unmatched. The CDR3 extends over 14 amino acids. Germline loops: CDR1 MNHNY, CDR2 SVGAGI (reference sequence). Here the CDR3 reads CASSYPGGQETQYF. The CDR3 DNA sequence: TGTGCCAGCAGTTACCCGGGGGGGCAGGAGACCCAGTACTTC.